This TCR beta chain originates from a study of control samples from healthy donors and cancer patients. The sample holds many counts of this clone. In the same sample, other DNA sequences code for this CDR3. The CDR3 contains 14 residues. Trimming removed 5 bases at V and 0 bases at J, with 9 bases between. CDR1 is SGHRS, CDR2 YFSETQ, per germline. TCRdb's table, derived via immunoSEQ multiplex PCR, lists solely in-frame clones and lacks some. The table includes some 140,000 clones, approximately 90% detected once. The sequenced sample was blood. The rearrangement uses TRBV5-1 and TRBJ1-3; D is unresolved. The receptor was derived from a woman between 25 and 40 years old in good health. The CDR3: CASSGGSSGNTIYF. CDR3 nucleotides: TGCGCCAGCAGTGGAGGCTCCTCTGGAAACACCATATATTTT.